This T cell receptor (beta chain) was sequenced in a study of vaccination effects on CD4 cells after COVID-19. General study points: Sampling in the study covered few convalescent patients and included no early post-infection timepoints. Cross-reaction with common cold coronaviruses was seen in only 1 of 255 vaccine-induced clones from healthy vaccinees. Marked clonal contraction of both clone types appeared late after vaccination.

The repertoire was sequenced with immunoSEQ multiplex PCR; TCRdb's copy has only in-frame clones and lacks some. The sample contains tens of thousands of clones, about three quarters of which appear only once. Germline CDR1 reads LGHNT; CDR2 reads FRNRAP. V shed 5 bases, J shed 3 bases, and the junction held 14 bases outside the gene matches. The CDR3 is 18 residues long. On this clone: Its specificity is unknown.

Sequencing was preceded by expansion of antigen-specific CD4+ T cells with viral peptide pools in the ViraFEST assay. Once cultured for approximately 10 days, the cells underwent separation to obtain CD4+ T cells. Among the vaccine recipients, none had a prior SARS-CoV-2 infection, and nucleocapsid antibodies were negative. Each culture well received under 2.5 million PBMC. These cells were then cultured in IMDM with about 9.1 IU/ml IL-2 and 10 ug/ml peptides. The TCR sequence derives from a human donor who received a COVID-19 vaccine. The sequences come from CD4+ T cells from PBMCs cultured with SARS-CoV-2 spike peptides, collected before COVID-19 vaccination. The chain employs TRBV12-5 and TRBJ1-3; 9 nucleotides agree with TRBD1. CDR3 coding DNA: TGTGCTAGTGGTCCACCCATAAAGACAGGGGGGAATGGAAACACCATATATTTT. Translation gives CASGPPIKTGGNGNTIYF.